This T cell receptor (beta chain) was sequenced during a study of T cell changes during pregnancy in multiple sclerosis. Germline V CDR1 and CDR2: SGDLS, YYNGEE. This CDR3 comprises 14 residues. The junction had 1 base not matched to a gene; V was cut back by 3 bases and J by 7 bases. Only in-frame clones appear in the TCRdb table, and some are missing; sequencing was by immunoSEQ multiplex PCR. Counted here are 85,000 to 120,000 clones, 91% occurring once; the ten biggest clones make up roughly 1.6%. The V and J genes are TRBV9 and TRBJ2-1, with 13 bases that match TRBD2. This clonotype was obtained from a female donor with multiple sclerosis, enrolled in a pregnancy study. The sequenced sample was peripheral blood, obtained before pregnancy. The CDR3 bases are TGTGCCAGCAGCGCGGGACTAGCGGGGAATGAGCAGTTCTTC. Its translation is CASSAGLAGNEQFF.